This TCR beta chain was observed in a study of shared clonotypes between healthy human individuals. On this clone itself: The antigen is unknown.

Produced via immunoSEQ multiplex PCR; TCRdb's table is partial and in-frame only. Here the sample spans 2,500,000 or so clones, 90% to 95% being singletons. General study findings and limits: Naive CD4 clonotypes overlapped across a handful of donors at roughly 5%.

CDR3 size: 11 residues. Per germline, CDR1 GTSNPN and CDR2 SVGIG (reference sequence). V lost 4 bases and J 9 bases, leaving 13 bases between the germline ends. The chain couples TRBV30 to TRBJ2-7, with D tentatively TRBD2 (7 bases). Sequencing input: naive CD4+ T cells sorted from blood. The subset: CD45RA+ positively selected. The sequence derives from a man aged 18 to 29 in good health. In DNA, the CDR3 is TGTGCCTGGACGGCGGGGGCTGGGCAGTACTTC. Its translation: CAWTAGAGQYF.